The 3 T cell receptor beta chains presented below share a single source sample, sequenced in a study of T-cell memory formation after mild COVID-19 (dated by TCRdb to the early 2020s). Library prep was done by 5' RACE. TCRdb names Illumina NovaSeq 6000 as the instrument used. TCRdb took the public reads, trimmed them with fastp at Q25, ran MiXCR for clone calling and kept in-frame beta chains. Rows are unified per CDR3 protein, each entry keeping the most common DNA and genes. Present in this sample are about 390,000 distinct CDR3 sequences, 20% to 25% of which were seen just once. The ten largest clones capture around 13% of the sample. Material: PBMCs or a T cell subset sorted from them (not recorded which). These receptors were collected from an adult woman who had mild COVID-19 (a few samples of this study predate the infection). The sample titles of this study are shuffled in the database, so cell type and time point are left out; the donor was told from shared clones.

V usage is TRBV12-5 and J usage is TRBJ1-1, with TRBD1 matching 7 bases. This CDR3 is 13 amino acids long. Germline V gene data show CDR1 as LGHNT and CDR2 as FRNRAP. Trimming cost V 3 bases and J 4 bases; bases outside gene matches: 2. CDR3 sequence reads: CASGLSGGTEAFF. The DNA for the CDR3 is TGTGCTAGTGGTTTATCAGGGGGCACTGAAGCTTTCTTT.

This chain joins TRBV18 and TRBJ1-5; D ambiguous. Germline V gene lookup returns CDR1 KGHSH and CDR2 LQKENI. The ends were cut back, 3 bases at V and 0 bases at J, with 12 bases in the middle. This CDR3 spans 16 amino acids. The CDR3 sequence: CASSPLSSISNQPQHF. CDR3 sequence (DNA): TGTGCCAGCTCACCCCTGAGCAGCATTAGCAATCAGCCCCAGCATTTT.

In regard to this clonotype: The DNA is omitted, as the CDR3 cannot be located on it reliably, and the CDR3 follows TCRdb's listing. V gene TRBV24-1 combines with J gene TRBJ2-3; the DNA was not used to check the table's D call, TRBD1. Germline lookup yields CDR1 KGHDR and CDR2 SFDVKD. The CDR3 comprises 16 residues, both ends counted. CDR3 amino acids: CATPLGNQLPQIRSIF.